Sequencing of this T cell receptor (beta chain) was carried out in a study of T-cell memory formation after mild COVID-19. Across the study: Across donors, TCR clusters were largely donor specific.

TCRdb re-called the 5' RACE reads with MiXCR, one entry per CDR3 protein. This table holds 580,000 or so distinct CDR3 sequences, roughly 17% found once. This clonotype was recorded a few times. The source of this sequence is an adult woman who had mild COVID-19 (a few samples of this study predate the infection). Cell type and time point are not known. Sequenced sample: PBMCs or a T cell subset sorted from them (not recorded which).

CDR3 DNA: TGTGCCAGCAGCTTAGTTGCTAGCGGCGTCTCCTACAATGAGCAGTTCTTC. This encodes CASSLVASGVSYNEQFF. The gene calls are TRBV11-3 and TRBJ2-1; 7 nucleotides match TRBD2. The CDR3 has 17 amino acids. Trimming cost V 1 base and J 0 bases; bases outside gene matches: 6. Germline-derived CDR1 and CDR2 are SGHNT and YENEEA.